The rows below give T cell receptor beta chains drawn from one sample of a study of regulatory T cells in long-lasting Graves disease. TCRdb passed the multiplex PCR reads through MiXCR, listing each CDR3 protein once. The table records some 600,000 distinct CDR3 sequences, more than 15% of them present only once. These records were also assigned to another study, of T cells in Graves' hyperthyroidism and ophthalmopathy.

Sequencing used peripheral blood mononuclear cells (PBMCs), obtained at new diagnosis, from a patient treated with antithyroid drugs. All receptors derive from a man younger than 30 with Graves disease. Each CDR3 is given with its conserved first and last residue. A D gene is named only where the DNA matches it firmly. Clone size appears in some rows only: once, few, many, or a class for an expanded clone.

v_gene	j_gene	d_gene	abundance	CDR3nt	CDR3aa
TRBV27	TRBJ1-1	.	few	TGTGCCAGCAGTCATACTCAAGGGGGGGGAGCTTTCTTT	CASSHTQGGGAFF
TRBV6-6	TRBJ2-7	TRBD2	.	TGTGCCAGCAGTTACTCCATAGCGGGAGGATTGGTTGAGCAGTACTTC	CASSYSIAGGLVEQYF
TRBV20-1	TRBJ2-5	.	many	TGCAGTGCTAGGGTGACAGGACAGGAGACCCAGTACTTC	CSARVTGQETQYF
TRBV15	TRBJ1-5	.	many	TGTGCCACCAGCAGAGATCGGGGGGGTCTGCAGCCCCAGCATTTT	CATSRDRGGLQPQHF
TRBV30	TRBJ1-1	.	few	TGTGCCTGGAGGCCGGCGAGCACTGAAGCTTTCTTT	CAWRPASTEAFF
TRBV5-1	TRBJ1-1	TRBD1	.	TGCGCCAGCAGCAGAATAAAAACTACAGGGGACGCTGAAGCTTTCTTT	CASSRIKTTGDAEAFF
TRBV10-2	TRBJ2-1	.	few	TGCGCCAGCACCCCCGCCGAGGCCCGCAATGAGCAGTTCTTC	CASTPAEARNEQFF
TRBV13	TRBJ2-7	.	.	TGTGCCAGCAGCTCCCGGGACCGACGCTACGAGCAGTACTTC	CASSSRDRRYEQYF
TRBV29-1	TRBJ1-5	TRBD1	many	TGCAGCGGCCGGGACAGGGGGCATGTTGGCAATCAGCCCCAGCATTTT	CSGRDRGHVGNQPQHF
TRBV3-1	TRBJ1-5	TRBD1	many	TGTGCCAGCAGCTCGACAGGGAGCAATCAGCCCCAGCATTTT	CASSSTGSNQPQHF
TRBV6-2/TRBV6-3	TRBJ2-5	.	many	TGTGCCAGCAGTGTTACAAACGCCCAAGAGACCCAGTACTTC	CASSVTNAQETQYF
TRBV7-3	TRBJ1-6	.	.	TGTGCCAGCAGCTCCGGGGGGATGTTTTCACCCCTCCACTTT	CASSSGGMFSPLHF
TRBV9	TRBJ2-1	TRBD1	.	TGTGCCAGCAGCGTCACTGTCGTCAGCAGGGGGTACAATGAGCAGTTCTTC	CASSVTVVSRGYNEQFF
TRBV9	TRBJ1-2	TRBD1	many	TGTGCCAGCAGCGGACCCCGGGGACAGAGTTATGGCTACACCTTC	CASSGPRGQSYGYTF
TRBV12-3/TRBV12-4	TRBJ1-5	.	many	TGTGCCAGCAGTTTAATGGCAGGGAGCAATCAGCCCCAGCATTTT	CASSLMAGSNQPQHF
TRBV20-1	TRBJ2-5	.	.	TGCAGTGCTAGAGTGAGGACTCCCCCCAGGGAGACCCAGTACTTC	CSARVRTPPRETQYF
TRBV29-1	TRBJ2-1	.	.	TGCAGCGTTGTGTCTGTTTCTTTTGGCCATGAGCAGTTCTTC	CSVVSVSFGHEQFF
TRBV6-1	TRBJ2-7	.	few	TGTGCCACCTCACCACCCGGGGGGCAGGGGGCTCGCTACGAGCAGTACTTC	CATSPPGGQGARYEQYF
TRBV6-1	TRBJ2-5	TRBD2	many	TGTGCCAGCAGTAATGGACTAGCGGGAGGAGTAGAGACCCAGTACTTC	CASSNGLAGGVETQYF
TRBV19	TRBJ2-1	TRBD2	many	TGTGCCAGTAGTACGGGACTAGCGGGGGGAGACTACAATGAGCAGTTCTTC	CASSTGLAGGDYNEQFF
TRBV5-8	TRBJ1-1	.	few	TGTGCCAGCAGCCTCAGGGGTTCTGAAGCTTTCTTT	CASSLRGSEAFF
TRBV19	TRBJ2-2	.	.	TGTGCCAGTAGTATTTTTGGAAACACCGGGGAGCTGTTTTTT	CASSIFGNTGELFF
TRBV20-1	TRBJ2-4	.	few	TGCAGTGCTCTCGTTACTAGCAAAAACATTCAGTACTTC	CSALVTSKNIQYF
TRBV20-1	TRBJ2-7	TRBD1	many	TGCAGTGCTAGGGAAGGGGGCGACAGGATATCACTAGGCGAGCAGTACTTC	CSAREGGDRISLGEQYF
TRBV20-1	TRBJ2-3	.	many	TGCAGTGCATCGAGGAGCACAGATACGCAGTATTTT	CSASRSTDTQYF
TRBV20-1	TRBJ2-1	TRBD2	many	TGCAGTGCTAGAGATTTACTAGCGGGAGATGGTGAGCAGTTCTTC	CSARDLLAGDGEQFF
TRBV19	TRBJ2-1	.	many	TGTGCCAGTAGTATAGTCGGCAGGACCTACAATGAGCAGTTCTTC	CASSIVGRTYNEQFF
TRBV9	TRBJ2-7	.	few	TGTGCCAGCAGCCTCCATGGGAGCGGCTACGAGCAGTACTTC	CASSLHGSGYEQYF
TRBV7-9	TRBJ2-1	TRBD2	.	TGTGTCGGGGGTCTAGCGGGAGGAGTAGTCTATGAGCAGTTCTTC	CVGGLAGGVVYEQFF
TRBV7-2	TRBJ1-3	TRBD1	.	TGTGCCAGCAGCTCTGGGACAGGCTCTGGAAACACCATATATTTT	CASSSGTGSGNTIYF
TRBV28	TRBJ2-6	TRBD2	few	TGTGCCAGCCGGGAGGGGTTAAGCTCTGGGGCCAACGTCCTGACTTTC	CASREGLSSGANVLTF
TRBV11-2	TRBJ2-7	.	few	TGTGCCAGCAGCTTAGGCGGATTCGACTACGAGCAGTACTTC	CASSLGGFDYEQYF
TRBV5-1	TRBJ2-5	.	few	TGCGCCAGCAGCTTGTCTTTAGAGACCCAGTACTTC	CASSLSLETQYF
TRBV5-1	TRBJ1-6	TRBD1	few	TGCGCCAGCAGCTTGGACAGGGGTTCACCCCTCCACTTT	CASSLDRGSPLHF
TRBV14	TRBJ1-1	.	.	TGTGCCAGCAGCCAAGAAGGTTGGCAGGGGATGGCTGAAGCTTTCTTT	CASSQEGWQGMAEAFF
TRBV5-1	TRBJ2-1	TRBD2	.	TGTGCCAGCAGCATGGGACTAGCGGCGTACTACGATGAGCAGTTCTTC	CASSMGLAAYYDEQFF
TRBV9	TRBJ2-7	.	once	TGTGCCAGCAGCGTAGGTGGGGTATTGGACGAGCAGTACTTC	CASSVGGVLDEQYF
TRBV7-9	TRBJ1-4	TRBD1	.	TGTGCCAGCAGCTTAAGGGGGCGTACAAATGAAAAACTGTTTTTT	CASSLRGRTNEKLFF
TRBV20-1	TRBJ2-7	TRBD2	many	TGCAGTGCTAGATCAGCGGGAGGGCCTGAGAACGAGCAGTACTTC	CSARSAGGPENEQYF
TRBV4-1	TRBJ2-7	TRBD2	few	TGCGCCAGCAGCCAAGTCGCGTCTGGGGCTAGCGGGGCCCGAAGCTCCTACGAGCAGTACTTC	CASSQVASGASGARSSYEQYF
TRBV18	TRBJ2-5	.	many	TGTGCCAGCTCACCTCCGTGGGGCAGACGGGAGACCCAGTACTTC	CASSPPWGRRETQYF
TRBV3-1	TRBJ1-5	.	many	TGTGCCAGCAGCCTAACCCTGGGTGCGGGCAATCAGCCCCAGCATTTT	CASSLTLGAGNQPQHF
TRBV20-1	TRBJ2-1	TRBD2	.	TGCAGTGCTAGGGCGACTAGCGGGAGGAGGCAGTTCTTC	CSARATSGRRQFF
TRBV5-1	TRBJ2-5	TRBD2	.	TGCGCCAGCAGCATCGAACTAGCGAGAGGGCGTGGGGAGACCCAGTACTTC	CASSIELARGRGETQYF
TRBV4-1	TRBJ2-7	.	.	TGCGCCAGCAGCCAAGTTTACGGCGAGCAGTACTTC	CASSQVYGEQYF
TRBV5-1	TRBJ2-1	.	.	TGCGCCAGCACCTCCTGGGGGGCCGTAATGGGGGTAGGCTCCTACAATGAGCAGTTCTTC	CASTSWGAVMGVGSYNEQFF
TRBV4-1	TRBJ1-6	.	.	TGCGCCAGCAGCCAAGAAGGCGGGCTGGCCCTCCACTTT	CASSQEGGLALHF